This T cell receptor (beta chain) comes out of a study of blood T cell repertoires in COVID-19 (dated by TCRdb to the early 2020s). With respect to the entire study: Samples from collaborators originated in the United States, Italy and Spain and spanned both the acute and convalescent phases of COVID-19. The material from the prospective study consisted of cDNA or gDNA derived from T cells, B-cell-depleted T cells, or PBMCs. The dataset comprised deeply sampled blood TCRbeta repertoires from subjects exposed to, actively infected with, or recovered from COVID-19. A freely available public database, intended as a resource for researchers studying the immune response to SARS-CoV-2, is where the repertoires were released. Samples came from the ongoing ImmuneRACE study (first 160 participants) plus 1,254 subjects from 6 global collaborators. Sample metadata almost always included a de-identified subject ID, COVID-19 status, age in years and sex. Where available, HLA class I and class II types were taken from metadata supplied by the sample provider and were not determined by assay-based typing.

Overall study outcomes, separate from this receptor: The quantity of clinical and demographic metadata differed by source and by participant and was supplied without curation.

In Seattle, one collaborating source enrolled patients while the infection was active and tracked those patients longitudinally over the course of disease. Collaborating institutions collected whole blood in K2EDTA tubes following their own protocols. For TCRbeta analysis, collaborators shipped samples as frozen whole blood, isolated PBMCs, or DNA extracted from either of those sample types. From the germline V gene (reference sequence), CDR1 is LGHDT and CDR2 is YNNKEL. The CDR3 runs 20 amino acids, cysteine and phenylalanine included. Only the CDR3 region is kept as DNA, spanning 60 bases read in frame from base 1. V drops 1 base and J drops 4 bases, leaving 28 bases in between. To note about this clone: The clone's antigen remains unknown. No much larger clone exists at a distance of one base, and base qualities are not known.

The immunoSEQ Assay, a bias-controlled multiplex PCR, was used to amplify TCRbeta CDR3 regions from genomic DNA. In the paper's pipeline: The number of nucleated cells in each sample was estimated from the amplification of reference gene primers within the assay. Sequence reads were collapsed and filtered to measure the absolute abundance of every unique TCRbeta CDR3 rearrangement. Productive Simpson clonality was computed per sample as the square root of Simpson's diversity index over productive rearrangements. Drawn from immuneACCESS, this table holds only the in-frame rearrangements with V and J called that TCRdb kept. Clones are partly lost; checked studies trace under half to an unresolved V gene and leave the rest unexplained. Clone size and the V and J calls come from that table; the DNA yielded D and trimming. This sample has 200,000 or so clones in its table, and roughly 80% of those were observed once. The top ten hold roughly a tenth of the sample.

The sequenced sample consisted of peripheral blood. This receptor chain uses TRBV3-1 (or the pseudogene TRBV3-2) and TRBJ1-2; a tentative D call is TRBD1 (5 bases match). The clonotype originates from a woman aged 80 or over with COVID-19, enrolled during active disease. The encoded CDR3 is CASSQGSRGRVGLGGYGYTF. DNA sequence: TGTGCCAGCAGCCAAGGTAGCCGTGGGAGGGTCGGTCTCGGGGGCTATGGCTACACCTTC.